This entry lists 30 T cell receptor beta chains sequenced from one sample in a study of cytomegalovirus exposure and HLA in healthy donors. Repertoires were generated with immunoSEQ multiplex PCR, while TCRdb's copy carries only in-frame clones and drops some. This sample carries 100,000 to 150,000 clones, roughly 90% of them seen once, and the ten largest clones take 1.4% to 1.5%. What was sequenced was PBMCs. Source of these receptors: a man aged 30 to 39 in good health and CMV-seronegative.

V usage is TRBV6-1 and J usage is TRBJ1-1; 7 bases map to TRBD1. The CDR3 loop spans 13 amino acids. The ends lost 4 bases at V and 11 bases at J; junction bases unmatched: 10. CDR1 is MNHNS and CDR2 is SASEGT in the germline V gene. The CDR3 loop reads CASSARQGVTAFF. The CDR3 nucleotides are TGTGCCAGCAGTGCCCGACAGGGCGTAACGGCTTTCTTT.

The chain joins TRBV5-1 to TRBJ2-7, with 11 nucleotides matching TRBD2. Germline V CDR1 and CDR2: SGHRS, YFSETQ. J was trimmed by 3 bases and V by 4 bases; bases with no gene match: 6. The CDR3 loop spans 15 amino acids. CDR3 protein: CASSPLAGANYEQYF. The DNA of the CDR3 is TGCGCCAGCAGCCCACTAGCGGGAGCAAACTACGAGCAGTACTTC.

The chain has TRBV30 and TRBJ2-1, with D hard to call. Trimming pared 0 bases from V and 0 bases from J, leaving 6 bases between. The CDR3 totals 14 residues. The germline V gene encodes CDR1 GTSNPN and CDR2 SVGIG (reference sequence). The CDR3 reads CAWSVQSSYNEQFF. For the CDR3, the DNA is TGTGCCTGGAGTGTACAGAGCTCCTACAATGAGCAGTTCTTC.

This clone was counted between two and nine times. V and J are TRBV19 and TRBJ1-6; no firm D call. Germline values: CDR1 LNHDA, CDR2 SQIVND (reference sequence). CDR3 length: 13 residues. Trimming removed 5 bases from V and 12 bases from J, with 14 bases in between. Here the CDR3 DNA reads TGTGCCAGTAGTTATCGGGATAGGGAACCCCTCCACTTT. This gives the protein CASSYRDREPLHF.

This clone was observed a handful of times. The rearrangement links TRBV6-5 to TRBJ2-7, with D perhaps matching TRBD2 (6 bases). V lost 0 bases and J 6 bases, leaving 9 bases between the germline ends. This CDR3 is built from 13 residues. The V gene's germline CDR1 is MNHEY and CDR2 SVGAGI. DNA for the CDR3: TGTGCCAGCAGTTACTCGGTGGGAGGCGAGCAGTACTTC. This translates into CASSYSVGGEQYF.

This chain uses TRBV5-1 with TRBJ2-7, with D possibly being TRBD1 (6 bases). This CDR3 has 14 amino acids. Germline V gene data show CDR1 as SGHRS and CDR2 as YFSETQ. Between the trimmed V and J ends, which lost 4 bases and 2 bases, there was a span of 13 bases. The CDR3 loop reads CASSPGTPAYEQYF. DNA for the CDR3: TGCGCCAGCAGCCCGGGGACACCTGCCTACGAGCAGTACTTC.

The V call is TRBV18, the J call TRBJ2-7; possible D gene TRBD2, 7 bases. Trimming left V 2 bases short and J 4 bases short, with 18 bases between. This CDR3 has 16 residues. CDR1 and CDR2 (germline): KGHSH, LQKENI. This CDR3 reads CASSPEAGEGLYEQYF. The CDR3, as DNA: TGTGCCAGCTCACCAGAAGCAGGGGAGGGCCTTTACGAGCAGTACTTC.

This sequence joins TRBV7-9 and TRBJ1-2; 7 bases match TRBD1. Per germline, CDR1 SEHNR and CDR2 FQNEAQ (reference sequence). J was trimmed by 0 bases and V by 5 bases; bases with no gene match: 6. The CDR3 runs to 15 residues. The CDR3, as DNA: TGTGCCAGCAGCGAGGGACAGCTCCCTAACTATGGCTACACCTTC. It translates to CASSEGQLPNYGYTF.

This clone was counted once. This chain uses TRBV6-1 with TRBJ1-5, with a tentative D call TRBD1 (5 bases). Germline CDR1 and CDR2: MNHNS and SASEGT. The CDR3 covers 14 residues. V lost 2 bases to trimming and J lost 8 bases, with 13 bases between them. This CDR3 reads CASSEPQGREPQHF. The CDR3 nucleotides read TGTGCCAGCAGTGAACCCCAGGGTCGGGAGCCCCAGCATTTT.

The chain combines TRBV7-9 with TRBJ1-2; D is possibly TRBD1 (6 bases). Germline V CDR1 and CDR2: SEHNR, FQNEAQ (reference sequence). There are 13 residues in the CDR3. Trimming took off 6 bases at V and 3 bases at J, with 11 bases between the two ends. The CDR3 here is CASSLDSHYGYTF. DNA for the CDR3: TGTGCCAGCAGTTTGGACAGTCACTATGGCTACACCTTC.

This chain links TRBV5-4 with TRBJ2-1; tentative D call: TRBD1 (6 bases). The CDR3 extends over 15 amino acids. Germline CDR1 SGHNT, CDR2 YYREEE (reference sequence). V dropped 1 base and J dropped 3 bases, with 11 bases sitting between them. This chain's CDR3 is CASSLMAGVYNEQFF. The CDR3 region has the DNA TGTGCCAGCAGCTTGATGGCAGGGGTCTACAATGAGCAGTTCTTC.

This chain joins TRBV19 and TRBJ1-1; no clear D gene. Deletions cut 6 bases from V and 1 base from J, with 9 bases between. From germline, CDR1 is LNHDA and CDR2 SQIVND (reference sequence). The length of the CDR3 is 13 residues. In DNA form, the CDR3 reads TGTGCCAGTAGCTCGCTGGCGAACACTGAAGCTTTCTTT. Residues: CASSSLANTEAFF.

The rearrangement links TRBV19 to TRBJ2-7; 7 nucleotides match TRBD1. Germline V gene data show CDR1 as LNHDA and CDR2 as SQIVND (reference sequence). CDR3 length equals 15 residues. The junction had 10 bases not matched to a gene; V was cut back by 4 bases and J by 4 bases. In DNA, the CDR3 is TGTGCCAGTAGTACTTCCGGGACAGCGGTGTACGAGCAGTACTTC. Amino acid sequence: CASSTSGTAVYEQYF.

The genes are TRBV29-1 and TRBJ2-2; 7 bases are shared with TRBD1. The CDR3 is 12 residues long. Germline V gives CDR1 SQVTM, CDR2 ANQGSEA. Germline trimming cut 4 bases from V and 8 bases from J; bases unmatched to any gene: 4. CDR3 in amino acids: CSVGQGRGELFF. CDR3 coding DNA: TGCAGCGTTGGACAGGGCAGGGGGGAGCTGTTTTTT.

The V call is TRBV9, the J call TRBJ2-7, with TRBD1 as a possible D gene (6 bases). The germline V gene encodes CDR1 SGDLS and CDR2 YYNGEE. Trimming cost V 0 bases and J 1 base, with 11 bases left between them. The CDR3 has 15 amino acids. CDR3 in amino acids: CASSVGTGLSYEQYF. In nucleotides, the CDR3 is TGTGCCAGCAGCGTAGGAACAGGGCTTTCCTACGAGCAGTACTTC.

This chain connects TRBV4-3 to TRBJ2-7; TRBD2 might be the D (5 bases). V lost 1 base to trimming and J lost 4 bases, with 14 bases between them. CDR3 length: 15 amino acids. CDR1 LGHNA and CDR2 YSLEER come from the germline V gene. The CDR3 region is CASSQGTVSSYEQYF. DNA of the CDR3: TGCGCCAGCAGCCAAGGGACTGTCTCTAGTTACGAGCAGTACTTC.

This chain joins TRBV5-6 and TRBJ1-1; no reliable D call. V was clipped by 6 bases and J by 0 bases, with 6 bases between them. The germline V gene has CDR1 SGHDT and CDR2 YYEEEE. The CDR3 length is 12 residues. The CDR3 is CASIALNTEAFF. Here the CDR3 DNA reads TGTGCCAGCATAGCCTTGAACACTGAAGCTTTCTTT.

This chain uses TRBV13 with TRBJ2-7; 7 nucleotides line up with TRBD2. CDR1 and CDR2 (germline): PRHDT, FYEKMQ (reference sequence). The V and J ends lost 4 bases and 2 bases, in that order; junction bases with no gene match: 8. The CDR3 runs to 15 residues. This CDR3 reads CASSYSGTTPYEQYF. CDR3 bases: TGTGCCAGCAGCTACTCCGGGACTACCCCCTACGAGCAGTACTTC.

The CDR3 sequence: CASTSDRRQYF. The CDR3 nucleotides are TGTGCCAGCACCTCGGACAGGAGGCAGTATTTT. The rearrangement uses TRBV6-5 and TRBJ2-3; 7 positions agree with TRBD1. V lost 7 bases to trimming and J lost 11 bases; unmatched junction nucleotides: 6. CDR1 is MNHEY and CDR2 is SVGAGI in the germline V gene. The CDR3 sequence is 11 residues long.

This chain connects TRBV10-3 to TRBJ1-2, with D maybe TRBD1 (5 bases). Germline V lookup: CDR1 ENHRY, CDR2 SYGVKD. The V gene lost 0 bases and the J gene lost 8 bases, with 10 bases spanning the gap. This CDR3 has 13 amino acids. This chain's CDR3 is CAISESPGWGYTF. The CDR3 coding sequence is TGTGCCATCAGTGAGTCGCCAGGGTGGGGCTACACCTTC.

This clone has only one observation. The chain is built from TRBV14 and TRBJ2-1; 12 bases map to TRBD2. The CDR3 contains 15 residues. The V and J ends lost 3 bases and 4 bases, in that order; junction bases with no gene match: 1. The germline V gene has CDR1 SGHDN and CDR2 FVKESK. The CDR3 spells CASSQTSGGYNEQFF. The CDR3 DNA sequence: TGTGCCAGCAGCCAGACTAGCGGGGGTTACAATGAGCAGTTCTTC. Full variable domain (remainder filled in from reference TRBV14 and TRBJ2-1): EAGVTQFPSHSVIEKGQTVTLRCDPISGHDNLYWYRRVMGKEIKFLLHFVKESKQDESGMPNNRFLAERTGGTYSTLKVQPAELEDSGVYFCASSQTSGGYNEQFFGPGTRLTVL.

The chain combines TRBV11-2 with TRBJ2-4; 11 bases are a match to TRBD2. CDR1 and CDR2 (germline): SGHAT, FQNNGV. J lost 8 bases, V lost 3 bases, and 6 bases had no gene match. The CDR3 sequence is 15 residues long. The CDR3 sequence: CASSFTSGSIDIQYF. The DNA for the CDR3 is TGTGCCAGCAGCTTTACTAGCGGGAGCATAGACATTCAGTACTTC.

The chain has TRBV30 and TRBJ2-3; 14 bases agree with TRBD2. Germline CDR1 is GTSNPN and CDR2 is SVGIG (reference sequence). Losses at the gene ends were 0 bases for V and 14 bases for J; bases not matched to a gene: 4. CDR3 length: 13 amino acids. The CDR3 spells CAWSVTSGREGYF. DNA for the CDR3: TGTGCCTGGAGTGTGACTAGCGGGAGGGAAGGGTATTTT.

The chain joins TRBV18 to TRBJ1-2; perhaps TRBD1 as D (6 bases). CDR1 is KGHSH, CDR2 LQKENI, per germline. CDR3 size: 14 residues. V was clipped by 2 bases and J by 3 bases, with 10 bases between them. CDR3 coding DNA: TGTGCCAGCTCACCAGGTCAGGGGTACTATGGCTACACCTTC. Translated, it gives CASSPGQGYYGYTF.

This chain joins TRBV9 and TRBJ2-3; 7 nucleotides line up with TRBD2. J was trimmed by 4 bases and V by 3 bases; bases with no gene match: 5. The CDR3 runs 14 residues. CDR1 and CDR2 from the germline V gene are SGDLS and YYNGEE. The CDR3 DNA sequence: TGTGCCAGCAGCGGCGGGGGATACCCAGATACGCAGTATTTT. This gives the protein CASSGGGYPDTQYF.

CDR3 loop: CASSSLEQENIQYF. CDR3 in DNA: TGTGCCAGCAGCTCCTTGGAACAGGAAAACATTCAGTACTTC. The chain employs TRBV7-2 and TRBJ2-4; possibly TRBD1 for D (5 bases). V lost 4 bases and J lost 5, with 12 bases in between. The CDR3 is 14 amino acids. Germline values: CDR1 SGHTA, CDR2 FQGNSA.

V and J are TRBV5-1 and TRBJ1-1; a possible D gene is TRBD1 (6 bases). V shed 3 bases and J shed 5 bases, with 14 bases lying between them. The CDR3 contains 14 residues. In germline, CDR1 is SGHRS, CDR2 YFSETQ. The CDR3 sequence is CASSSEQGRTEAFF. For the CDR3, the DNA is TGCGCCAGCAGCTCCGAACAGGGCAGAACTGAAGCTTTCTTT. Full variable domain (missing parts from reference TRBV5-1 and TRBJ1-1): KAGVTQTPRYLIKTRGQQVTLSCSPISGHRSVSWYQQTPGQGLQFLFEYFSETQRNKGNFPGRFSGRQFSNSRSEMNVSTLELGDSALYLCASSSEQGRTEAFFGQGTRLTVV.

On this clone: Other DNA sequences in the sample encode the same CDR3. The chain couples TRBV2 to TRBJ2-5, with D perhaps TRBD2 (6 bases). The CDR3 has 14 amino acids. The V end was cut by 3 bases, the J end by 4 bases, with 12 bases between. Germline CDR1 and CDR2: SNHLY and FYNNEI. This CDR3 is CASSERQGGETQYF. The CDR3 DNA is TGTGCCAGCAGTGAGCGGCAGGGAGGAGAGACCCAGTACTTC.

This clone has only a few counts. The chain is built from TRBV13 and TRBJ1-6, with D unresolved. V was cut by 8 bases and J by 9 bases, with 11 bases left in between. This CDR3 comprises 12 residues. CDR1 and CDR2 from the germline V gene are PRHDT and FYEKMQ (reference sequence). The CDR3, as DNA: TGTGCCAGCTCCTCAGGCAGTTCACCCCTCCACTTT. Amino acids: CASSSGSSPLHF.

This clone was seen once. V usage is TRBV6-5 and J usage is TRBJ2-5; no clear D gene. The germline gives CDR1 MNHEY, CDR2 SVGAGI. The CDR3 length is 14 residues. The V end lost 0 bases, the J end lost 2 bases, and 7 bases lay between the germline ends. The CDR3 DNA follows: TGTGCCAGCAGTTACTCGCGCATTCAAGAGACCCAGTACTTC. Its protein is CASSYSRIQETQYF.